Listed below are T cell receptor beta chains from one sample, sequenced in a study of control samples from healthy donors and cancer patients. The repertoire was sequenced with immunoSEQ multiplex PCR; TCRdb's copy has only in-frame clones and lacks some. Here the sample spans some 120,000 clones, about 91% being singletons. The sequenced sample was blood. Receptors originate from a man between 18 and 35 years old in good health. Each CDR3 is given with its conserved first and last residue. Each record gives: J gene, V gene, CDR3 length, D gene, clone size, CDR3 protein, CDR3 DNA. The D gene is left open where the match is weak. The listing skips clone size in some rows; elsewhere it reads once, few, many or a size class.

j_gene: TRBJ2-2
v_gene: TRBV5-1
len: 21
d_gene: NA
abundance: once
CDR3aa: CASSLVGLRLFGGANTGELFF
CDR3nt: TGCGCCAGCAGCTTGGTGGGACTCCGTTTATTCGGAGGAGCGAACACCGGGGAGCTGTTTTTT

j_gene: TRBJ2-7
v_gene: TRBV20-1
len: 16
d_gene: TRBD2
abundance: NA
CDR3aa: CSASASGGPTMYEQYF
CDR3nt: TGCAGTGCTAGTGCTAGCGGGGGGCCCACGATGTACGAGCAGTACTTC

j_gene: TRBJ1-2
v_gene: TRBV2
len: 13
d_gene: TRBD1
abundance: many
CDR3aa: CASSGQGASGYTF
CDR3nt: TGTGCCAGCAGTGGACAGGGGGCCAGTGGCTACACCTTC

j_gene: TRBJ1-6
v_gene: TRBV9
len: 15
d_gene: NA
abundance: NA
CDR3aa: CASSASPGPNSPLHF
CDR3nt: TGTGCCAGCAGCGCCTCACCCGGACCCAATTCACCCCTCCACTTT

j_gene: TRBJ2-2
v_gene: TRBV3-1/TRBV3-2
len: 12
d_gene: NA
abundance: NA
CDR3aa: CASSLSAGELFF
CDR3nt: TGTGCCAGCAGTCTATCAGCCGGGGAGCTGTTTTTT

j_gene: TRBJ2-3
v_gene: TRBV6-5
len: 15
d_gene: NA
abundance: NA
CDR3aa: CASSYSGRTTDTQYF
CDR3nt: TGTGCCAGCAGTTACTCAGGCAGGACCACAGATACGCAGTATTTT

j_gene: TRBJ1-4
v_gene: TRBV18
len: 17
d_gene: TRBD1
abundance: NA
CDR3aa: CASSPGTGISTNEKLFF
CDR3nt: TGTGCCAGCTCACCAGGGACAGGGATTTCAACTAATGAAAAACTGTTTTTT

j_gene: TRBJ1-3
v_gene: TRBV12-3/TRBV12-4
len: 10
d_gene: NA
abundance: NA
CDR3aa: CASSSGTIYF
CDR3nt: TGTGCCAGCAGTTCAGGCACCATATATTTT

j_gene: TRBJ2-1
v_gene: TRBV5-1
len: 16
d_gene: NA
abundance: NA
CDR3aa: CASSTSGQGLYNEQFF
CDR3nt: TGCGCCAGCAGTACGTCCGGGCAGGGCCTCTACAATGAGCAGTTCTTC

j_gene: TRBJ2-3
v_gene: TRBV5-1
len: 14
d_gene: NA
abundance: NA
CDR3aa: CASSFPLVTDTQYF
CDR3nt: TGCGCCAGCAGTTTCCCACTAGTCACAGATACGCAGTATTTT

j_gene: TRBJ1-1
v_gene: TRBV9
len: 18
d_gene: NA
abundance: few
CDR3aa: CASSAMSGGHYLNTEAFF
CDR3nt: TGTGCCAGCAGTGCCATGAGTGGAGGCCATTATTTGAACACTGAAGCTTTCTTT

j_gene: TRBJ2-3
v_gene: TRBV30
len: 16
d_gene: TRBD2
abundance: NA
CDR3aa: CAWSRGTSGPTDTQYF
CDR3nt: TGTGCCTGGAGCCGCGGGACTAGCGGACCCACAGATACGCAGTATTTT

j_gene: TRBJ1-3
v_gene: TRBV9
len: 13
d_gene: NA
abundance: NA
CDR3aa: CASSDSSGNTIYF
CDR3nt: TGTGCCAGCAGCGACAGTTCTGGAAACACCATATATTTT

j_gene: TRBJ1-1
v_gene: TRBV6-6
len: 13
d_gene: NA
abundance: NA
CDR3aa: CASADTWNTEAFF
CDR3nt: TGTGCCAGCGCGGACACCTGGAACACTGAAGCTTTCTTT

j_gene: TRBJ2-2
v_gene: TRBV5-1
len: 11
d_gene: NA
abundance: once
CDR3aa: CASSFPGELFF
CDR3nt: TGCGCCAGCAGCTTTCCCGGGGAGCTGTTTTTT

j_gene: TRBJ2-2
v_gene: TRBV10-2
len: 16
d_gene: TRBD1
abundance: NA
CDR3aa: CASRADRGGRVGELFF
CDR3nt: TGCGCCAGCAGAGCGGACAGGGGTGGTAGGGTAGGGGAGCTGTTTTTT

j_gene: TRBJ2-7
v_gene: TRBV13
len: 15
d_gene: TRBD2
abundance: NA
CDR3aa: CASSLVAGRAYEQYF
CDR3nt: TGTGCCAGCAGCTTAGTAGCAGGGAGGGCCTACGAGCAGTACTTC

j_gene: TRBJ1-5
v_gene: TRBV2
len: 14
d_gene: NA
abundance: NA
CDR3aa: CASRDGRSNQPQHF
CDR3nt: TGTGCCAGCAGGGACGGTCGAAGCAATCAGCCCCAGCATTTT

j_gene: TRBJ2-7
v_gene: TRBV5-1
len: 12
d_gene: NA
abundance: NA
CDR3aa: CASSLGGLEQYF
CDR3nt: TGCGCCAGCAGCTTGGGAGGGCTCGAGCAGTACTTC

j_gene: TRBJ1-1
v_gene: TRBV23-1
len: 13
d_gene: NA
abundance: NA
CDR3aa: CASSQSVVTEAFF
CDR3nt: TGCGCCAGCAGTCAATCCGTAGTCACTGAAGCTTTCTTT

j_gene: TRBJ1-2
v_gene: TRBV4-1
len: 15
d_gene: NA
abundance: NA
CDR3aa: CASSQEWGGNNGYTF
CDR3nt: TGCGCCAGCAGCCAAGAGTGGGGCGGAAACAATGGCTACACCTTC

j_gene: TRBJ2-5
v_gene: TRBV7-9
len: 16
d_gene: NA
abundance: NA
CDR3aa: CASSLPQQALWETQYF
CDR3nt: TGTGCCAGCAGCTTACCCCAACAGGCCCTCTGGGAGACCCAGTACTTC

j_gene: TRBJ1-1
v_gene: TRBV11-2
len: 14
d_gene: NA
abundance: NA
CDR3aa: CASSSSGGGTEAFF
CDR3nt: TGTGCCAGCAGCTCCTCCGGGGGCGGTACTGAAGCTTTCTTT

j_gene: TRBJ2-7
v_gene: TRBV11-2
len: 14
d_gene: NA
abundance: NA
CDR3aa: CASSLRGVPYEQYF
CDR3nt: TGTGCCAGCAGCTTAAGGGGGGTACCCTACGAGCAGTACTTC

j_gene: TRBJ2-3
v_gene: TRBV6-5
len: 15
d_gene: TRBD1
abundance: NA
CDR3aa: CASSYRGRVTDTQYF
CDR3nt: TGTGCCAGCAGTTACAGGGGGCGAGTCACAGATACGCAGTATTTT

j_gene: TRBJ2-3
v_gene: TRBV4-1
len: 19
d_gene: TRBD1
abundance: NA
CDR3aa: CASSQDRGVRDRVTDTQYF
CDR3nt: TGCGCCAGCAGCCAAGATCGAGGCGTCCGGGACAGGGTGACAGATACGCAGTATTTT

j_gene: TRBJ1-1
v_gene: TRBV5-1
len: 16
d_gene: NA
abundance: NA
CDR3aa: CASSSRPQVVNTEAFF
CDR3nt: TGCGCCAGCAGCTCCCGACCCCAAGTTGTGAACACTGAAGCTTTCTTT

j_gene: TRBJ2-7
v_gene: TRBV5-5
len: 14
d_gene: TRBD1
abundance: NA
CDR3aa: CASRAPGQRYEQYF
CDR3nt: TGTGCCAGCAGAGCACCGGGACAGAGGTACGAGCAGTACTTC

j_gene: TRBJ1-5
v_gene: TRBV3-1/TRBV3-2
len: 15
d_gene: NA
abundance: NA
CDR3aa: CASSMFSGGNQPQHF
CDR3nt: TGTGCCAGCAGTATGTTCTCCGGCGGTAATCAGCCCCAGCATTTT

j_gene: TRBJ1-5
v_gene: TRBV19
len: 18
d_gene: TRBD1
abundance: NA
CDR3aa: CASRGALQGLYSNQPQHF
CDR3nt: TGTGCCAGTAGAGGGGCTTTACAGGGGCTCTATAGCAATCAGCCCCAGCATTTT

j_gene: TRBJ1-5
v_gene: TRBV12-3/TRBV12-4
len: 13
d_gene: NA
abundance: NA
CDR3aa: CASSLTGREPQHF
CDR3nt: TGTGCCAGCAGTTTGACGGGAAGGGAGCCCCAGCATTTT

j_gene: TRBJ1-1
v_gene: TRBV3-1/TRBV3-2
len: 14
d_gene: NA
abundance: once
CDR3aa: CASSQGSINTEAFF
CDR3nt: TGTGCCAGCAGCCAAGGCAGCATTAACACTGAAGCTTTCTTT

j_gene: TRBJ1-2
v_gene: TRBV3-1/TRBV3-2
len: 14
d_gene: NA
abundance: NA
CDR3aa: CASSQGGSMHGYTF
CDR3nt: TGTGCCAGCAGCCAAGGGGGGTCAATGCATGGCTACACCTTC

j_gene: TRBJ1-6
v_gene: TRBV11-2
len: 16
d_gene: NA
abundance: NA
CDR3aa: CASSYGWRERRSPLHF
CDR3nt: TGTGCCAGCAGCTACGGCTGGAGGGAACGCAGGTCACCCCTCCACTTT

j_gene: TRBJ1-2
v_gene: TRBV5-4
len: 12
d_gene: NA
abundance: NA
CDR3aa: CASSRTDYGYTF
CDR3nt: TGTGCCAGCAGTAGGACAGACTATGGCTACACCTTC

j_gene: TRBJ1-1
v_gene: TRBV7-8
len: 17
d_gene: NA
abundance: once
CDR3aa: CASSSPAGGRENTEAFF
CDR3nt: TGTGCCAGCAGCTCTCCGGCGGGGGGCCGGGAGAACACTGAAGCTTTCTTT

j_gene: TRBJ2-1
v_gene: TRBV29-1
len: 13
d_gene: NA
abundance: NA
CDR3aa: CSVEEFSYNEQFF
CDR3nt: TGCAGCGTTGAAGAGTTTTCCTACAATGAGCAGTTCTTC

j_gene: TRBJ2-6
v_gene: TRBV6-1
len: 15
d_gene: NA
abundance: NA
CDR3aa: CASSEVSSGANVLTF
CDR3nt: TGTGCCAGCAGTGAAGTAAGTTCTGGGGCCAACGTCCTGACTTTC

j_gene: TRBJ1-6
v_gene: TRBV11-2
len: 14
d_gene: NA
abundance: NA
CDR3aa: CASSLATANSPLHF
CDR3nt: TGTGCCAGCAGCTTAGCGACAGCTAATTCACCCCTCCACTTT

j_gene: TRBJ1-6
v_gene: TRBV2
len: 15
d_gene: TRBD1
abundance: NA
CDR3aa: CASSDDTGAESPLHF
CDR3nt: TGTGCCAGCAGTGATGACACAGGGGCGGAATCACCCCTCCACTTT

j_gene: TRBJ1-2
v_gene: TRBV4-1
len: 18
d_gene: NA
abundance: NA
CDR3aa: CASSQDGLQGPKIYGYTF
CDR3nt: TGCGCCAGCAGCCAAGATGGGCTTCAGGGGCCGAAGATATATGGCTACACCTTC